The rows below give T cell receptor beta chains drawn from one sample of a study of blood T cell repertoires in COVID-19. Here immunoSEQ multiplex PCR was the method, and the copy in TCRdb shows in-frame clones only, minus some. The sample lists roughly 400,000 clones; more than 75% were seen once. The sample comprised PBMCs or T cells enriched from blood (not recorded which). Source of these receptors: a woman in her 50s who had recovered from COVID-19. Both conserved end residues are part of each CDR3. A D gene is named only where the DNA matches it firmly. The size of a clone is reported for some rows only, either as once, few or many, or as a class for expanded clones.

TRBV3-1/TRBV3-2	TRBJ1-1	NA	NA	TGTGCCAGCAGCCTCGCGGGGGTGGCCACTGAAGCTTTCTTT	CASSLAGVATEAFF
TRBV4-1	TRBJ2-7	few	NA	TGCGCCAGCAGCCAAGAGCAGGGAACGGTAGTTTACGGCTACGAGCAGTACTTC	CASSQEQGTVVYGYEQYF
TRBV12-3/TRBV12-4	TRBJ1-1	NA	NA	TGTGCCAGCAGCATAACACCCTACACTGAAGCTTTCTTT	CASSITPYTEAFF
TRBV14	TRBJ1-2	few	NA	TGTGCCAGCAGCCAAGTCGGGGGGTATGGCTACACCTTC	CASSQVGGYGYTF
TRBV5-1	TRBJ1-1	once	NA	TGCGCCAGCAGCTGGGGGCGGACTGAAGCTTTCTTT	CASSWGRTEAFF
TRBV24-1	TRBJ1-5	NA	NA	TGTGCCACCAGTGATGCTCAGGGGATGTTAGGCCCCCAGCATTTT	CATSDAQGMLGPQHF
TRBV28	TRBJ1-4	NA	NA	TGTGCCAGCAGTCCAATAGACAGTGCAACTAATGAAAAACTGTTTTTT	CASSPIDSATNEKLFF
TRBV19	TRBJ2-7	NA	NA	TGTGCCAGTAGTAGGCGTGAGGCGGGGTCCTACGAGCAGTACTTC	CASSRREAGSYEQYF
TRBV19	TRBJ1-1	NA	NA	TGTGCCACTACCCGGATGGAGACCCTCGAAGCTTTCTTT	CATTRMETLEAFF
TRBV5-5	TRBJ1-2	NA	NA	TGTGCCAGCAGCTTGGGACAGGATAACTATGGCTACACCTTC	CASSLGQDNYGYTF
TRBV19	TRBJ1-4	NA	TRBD1	TGTGCCAGTAGTGTCGGACAGGGGAGAGCAACTAATGAAAAACTGTTTTTT	CASSVGQGRATNEKLFF
TRBV4-3	TRBJ2-5	NA	NA	TGCGCCAGCAGCCAAGATAACCGGAGGGTGGGTACCCAGTACTTC	CASSQDNRRVGTQYF
TRBV2	TRBJ1-2	NA	TRBD1	TGTGCCAGCACGGTGGAGGCGGGCAGGGGGTCCTCCGGCTACACCTTC	CASTVEAGRGSSGYTF
TRBV19	TRBJ2-4	NA	TRBD1	TGTGCCAGTAGTACCTTAAGACAGGGACAAGCCAAAAACATTCAGTACTTC	CASSTLRQGQAKNIQYF
TRBV21-1	TRBJ2-5	NA	NA	TGTGCCAGCAGCCCTTGGGATTCCCCGGGAGCCTATCCCCGAGAGTCATGGCAAGAGACCCAGTACTTC	CASSPWDSPGAYPRESWQETQYF
TRBV11-2	TRBJ2-5	NA	TRBD1	TGTGCCAGCAGCCGTGCCGGAGCCACAGGGGACGGGACCCAGTACTTC	CASSRAGATGDGTQYF
TRBV27	TRBJ1-2	NA	TRBD1	TGTGCCAGCAGTCGCCGGACAGGGGGCGATCTCTACACCTTC	CASSRRTGGDLYTF
TRBV28	TRBJ1-5	few	TRBD1	TGTGCCAGCAGTTCCTACAGGGGGCCGTGGCAGCCCCAGCATTTT	CASSSYRGPWQPQHF
TRBV2	TRBJ1-4	NA	NA	TGTGCCAGCAGTCCCGGACAACCTGAAAAACTGTTTTTT	CASSPGQPEKLFF
TRBV28	TRBJ1-1	NA	TRBD1	TGTGCCAGCAGCCCGGCGACAGGGGTTTACACTGAAGCTTTCTTT	CASSPATGVYTEAFF
TRBV24-1	TRBJ2-1	NA	NA	TGTGCCACCAGTGTATCCCTCGAGCAGTTCTTC	CATSVSLEQFF
TRBV28	TRBJ1-2	NA	NA	TGTGCCAGCAGTTTAATGTCAGTATACCCCTCCTACACCTTC	CASSLMSVYPSYTF
TRBV5-1	TRBJ2-1	few	TRBD1	TGCGCCAGCAGCTCCACAGGGGGCTCCTACAATGAGCAGTTCTTC	CASSSTGGSYNEQFF
TRBV7-2	TRBJ2-1	NA	NA	TGTGCCAGCAGCTATTCGGGAACTGGCTACAATGAGCAGTTCTTC	CASSYSGTGYNEQFF
TRBV4-1	TRBJ2-5	NA	TRBD2	TGCGCCAGCAGCCAAACTTTCTCCGGGACTAGCGGAAAAGAGACCCAGTACTTC	CASSQTFSGTSGKETQYF
TRBV2	TRBJ2-5	NA	TRBD1	TGTGCCAGCACACAACAGGGGGCTGAAGAGACCCAGTACTTC	CASTQQGAEETQYF
TRBV4-3	TRBJ1-4	NA	NA	TGCGCCAGCAGCCAGACCGGGACAACTAATGAAAAACTGTTTTTT	CASSQTGTTNEKLFF
TRBV11-3	TRBJ2-5	NA	NA	TGTGCCAGCAGCACCCGAGCGGATCAAGAGACCCAGTACTTC	CASSTRADQETQYF
TRBV5-6	TRBJ1-4	NA	NA	TGTGCCAGCAGCTTGTTGCGGGATAATGAAAAACTGTTTTTT	CASSLLRDNEKLFF
TRBV3-1/TRBV3-2	TRBJ1-2	NA	NA	TGTGCCAGCAGCCAATATACAGGGATTAATGGCTACACCTTC	CASSQYTGINGYTF
TRBV19	TRBJ1-6	NA	TRBD1	TGTGCCAGTAGTATAGTAGGGACAGGGGAACCAACCCTCCACTTT	CASSIVGTGEPTLHF
TRBV2	TRBJ2-1	NA	TRBD1	TGTGCCAGCAGTTCCGGGACAGGAACCGGAAAGAAGTTCTTC	CASSSGTGTGKKFF
TRBV28	TRBJ1-2	few	TRBD1	TGTGCCAGCAGTTCCAACCTATTGACAGGGTACTATGGCTACACCTTC	CASSSNLLTGYYGYTF
TRBV5-1	TRBJ1-1	NA	NA	TGCGCCAGCAGCTTGGCCGCCTTAAATAGAGGGACTGAAGCTTTCTTT	CASSLAALNRGTEAFF
TRBV30	TRBJ2-2	NA	TRBD1	TGTGCCTGGAGTCGCCGGGACAGGGGGCTAGGCGGGGAGCTGTTTTTT	CAWSRRDRGLGGELFF
TRBV9	TRBJ2-5	NA	NA	TGTGCCAGCAGCGCTACAGGGCAAGAGACCCAGTACTTC	CASSATGQETQYF
TRBV23-1	TRBJ1-5	NA	TRBD1	TGCGCCAGCAGTCCGCCGGGACAGATCAATCAGCCCCAGCATTTT	CASSPPGQINQPQHF
TRBV5-4	TRBJ1-2	NA	TRBD1	TGTGCCAGCTCGGGACAGGGAGGGGACTATGGCTACACCTTC	CASSGQGGDYGYTF
TRBV27	TRBJ1-1	NA	NA	TGTGCCAGCAGTTTCTTGGGAAGCGGGGGTGAAGCTTTCTTT	CASSFLGSGGEAFF
TRBV7-2	TRBJ1-5	NA	TRBD1	TGTGCCAGCAGCTTAGCGCTCGGGACAGGGGTTCTATACGGCAATCAGCCCCAGCATTTT	CASSLALGTGVLYGNQPQHF
TRBV30	TRBJ1-2	NA	NA	TGTGCCTGGAGTGGCCCGGGGATCTATGGCTACACCTTC	CAWSGPGIYGYTF
TRBV15	TRBJ1-2	NA	TRBD1	TGTGCCACCAGCAGAGATAGGGGACAGGGAAGCTATGGCTACACCTTC	CATSRDRGQGSYGYTF
TRBV19	TRBJ1-2	NA	TRBD1	TGTGCCAGTAGTATCCAGGGGGCCTACTATGGCTACACCTTC	CASSIQGAYYGYTF
TRBV3-1/TRBV3-2	TRBJ1-1	NA	NA	TGTGCCAGCAGCCGCCCGGGAGTAGGATACACTGAAGCTTTCTTT	CASSRPGVGYTEAFF
TRBV3-1/TRBV3-2	TRBJ2-7	NA	NA	TGTGCCAGCAGCCCCCCGATGAGCGGGCAATTTCCCTACGAGCAGTACTTC	CASSPPMSGQFPYEQYF
TRBV5-6	TRBJ1-1	NA	NA	TGTGCCAGCAGCCGGGGAGGCGGATACTACACTGAAGCTTTCTTT	CASSRGGGYYTEAFF